Listed below are T cell receptor beta chains from one sample, sequenced in a study of T cells in Graves' hyperthyroidism and ophthalmopathy. TCRdb fed the multiplex PCR reads into MiXCR, producing one record per CDR3 protein. The sample carries approximately 610,000 distinct CDR3 sequences, approximately 15% recorded once. The sequenced material came from blood. Receptors originate from a middle-aged woman with Graves' ophthalmopathy. CDR3s include the opening cysteine and the closing phenylalanine or tryptophan. D genes are given only for firm matches. The size of a clone is reported for some rows only, either as once, few or many, or as a class for expanded clones.

TRBV20-1	NA	many	TRBJ1-2	TGCAGTACTTACGAGGGGGGACCCGGGACCTATGGCTACACCTTC	CSTYEGGPGTYGYTF
TRBV6-4	TRBD2	NA	TRBJ2-7	TGTGCCAGCAGTACCCCCGACCAGCGGGAGAGCGAGCAGTACTTC	CASSTPDQRESEQYF
TRBV12-3/TRBV12-4	NA	many	TRBJ1-1	TGTGCCAGCAGTTTAGGAGGAGGCACTGAAGCTTTCTTT	CASSLGGGTEAFF
TRBV6-2/TRBV6-3	NA	many	TRBJ1-3	TGTGCCAGCAGTTACTCGATTGGGCAGGTTGACTTCTCTGGAAACACCATATATTTT	CASSYSIGQVDFSGNTIYF
TRBV12-3/TRBV12-4	TRBD2	NA	TRBJ2-7	TGTGCCAGCAGTTTAGGGGGTGGGCTAGCGGGAGGACACCCCGGCGAGCAGTACTTC	CASSLGGGLAGGHPGEQYF
TRBV19	NA	many	TRBJ1-1	TGTGCCAGTAGGAAAAGGTGGATGAACACTGAAGCTTTCTTT	CASRKRWMNTEAFF
TRBV4-2	NA	many	TRBJ2-7	TGTGCCAGCAGCCAAGGTCAACTCGGAGGGACCTACGAGCAGTACTTC	CASSQGQLGGTYEQYF
TRBV27	NA	many	TRBJ1-2	TGTGCCAGCTGGGGAGGGCTTGGCTACACCTTC	CASWGGLGYTF
TRBV12-3/TRBV12-4	NA	NA	TRBJ1-1	TGTGCCAGCAGTTTAGCCGGGCGGCTTACTCAAGCTTTCTTT	CASSLAGRLTQAFF
TRBV29-1	NA	NA	TRBJ1-2	TGCAGCGTTGACAGCCTCTTCTATGGCTACACCTTC	CSVDSLFYGYTF
TRBV2	TRBD1	NA	TRBJ2-7	TGTGCCAGCAGTCAGGACAGGGTTCGGAATTACGAGCAGTACTTC	CASSQDRVRNYEQYF
TRBV9	TRBD2	NA	TRBJ2-2	TGTGCCAGCAGCCTGGAGGGTGGACTAGCGGGAGCGGGCACCGGGGAGCTGTTTTTT	CASSLEGGLAGAGTGELFF
TRBV30	TRBD2	many	TRBJ2-5	TGTGCCTGGAGTCTAGCGGGAAGGGGGGAGACCCAGTACTTC	CAWSLAGRGETQYF
TRBV15	NA	few	TRBJ1-5	TGTGCCACCAGCATGGGCCGGGTGTCGGACCAGCCCCAGCATTTT	CATSMGRVSDQPQHF
TRBV20-1	TRBD1	few	TRBJ2-2	TGCAGTGCTAGACGGACAGGGGCGAACACCGGGGAGCTGTTTTTT	CSARRTGANTGELFF
TRBV7-2	NA	many	TRBJ2-7	TGTGCCAGCAGCCCCAACTTGGGCCAATACGAGCAGTACTTC	CASSPNLGQYEQYF
TRBV28	TRBD1	few	TRBJ1-6	TGTGCCAGCAGGCCTCTCAGGGGGGTCTCCTATAATTCACCCCTCCACTTT	CASRPLRGVSYNSPLHF
TRBV28	TRBD1	few	TRBJ2-2	TGTGCCAGCAGTCCTTGGACAGGGACGAACACCGGGGAGCTGTTTTTT	CASSPWTGTNTGELFF
TRBV19	NA	NA	TRBJ1-1	TGTGCCAGTACCACAACGGGGGGGAGAGGTACTGAAGCTTTCTTT	CASTTTGGRGTEAFF
TRBV5-1	NA	few	TRBJ2-2	TGCGCCACCCAGAGGGATCCGGGACCGAACACCGGGGAGCTGTTTTTT	CATQRDPGPNTGELFF
TRBV27	NA	NA	TRBJ1-1	TGTGCCAGCACCCTAACGGTTAATGAAGCTTTCTTT	CASTLTVNEAFF
TRBV7-2	TRBD1	many	TRBJ1-2	TGTGCCAGCAGCTTAGCTGGAACAGGGGGCGCACCTGGCTACACCTTC	CASSLAGTGGAPGYTF
TRBV28	TRBD2	many	TRBJ2-5	TGTGCCAGCAGTTTAGGGCTAGCGGGAGGGCACCAAGAGACCCAGTACTTC	CASSLGLAGGHQETQYF
TRBV27	TRBD1	many	TRBJ2-7	TGTGCCAGCAGTCCCCGGGACAGGGTCATCTCCTACGAGCAGTACTTC	CASSPRDRVISYEQYF
TRBV13	NA	many	TRBJ1-2	TGTGCCAGCAGCTTCTGGACAGCCGCCATTAACTATGGCTACACCTTC	CASSFWTAAINYGYTF
TRBV20-1	NA	NA	TRBJ2-5	TGCAGTGCTAGTAGGGGCGCGAGACAAGAGACCCAGTACTTC	CSASRGARQETQYF
TRBV18	TRBD1	few	TRBJ1-3	TGTGCCAGCTCCGGGACAGGGGACACTGGAAACACCATATATTTT	CASSGTGDTGNTIYF
TRBV7-8	TRBD1	NA	TRBJ1-1	TGTGCCAGCGGGCTGACAGGGGCAGGGGGCGCAACTGAAGCTTTCTTT	CASGLTGAGGATEAFF
TRBV6-1	NA	many	TRBJ2-2	TGTGCCACCCGGGGAAGCGGGGAGCTGTTTTTT	CATRGSGELFF
TRBV30	NA	few	TRBJ1-6	TGTGCCTGGAGACTTCCAGGGGTTGCGATAAATTCACCCCTCCACTTT	CAWRLPGVAINSPLHF
TRBV6-2/TRBV6-3	NA	NA	TRBJ2-1	TGTGCCAGCAGTTACTCTGCACTACCTGAGGGGAATGAGCAGTTCTTC	CASSYSALPEGNEQFF
TRBV7-3	NA	many	TRBJ2-7	TGTGCCAGCAGCGTGGGGGCTAGCAGCCACGAGCAGTACTTC	CASSVGASSHEQYF
TRBV9	NA	many	TRBJ2-2	TGTGCCAGCAGCGTAGATTCGAACACCGGGGAGCTGTTTTTT	CASSVDSNTGELFF
TRBV11-1	TRBD2	many	TRBJ2-2	TGTGCCAGCAGCTTTCTAGCGGGAGTTGTCACCGGGGAGCTGTTTTTT	CASSFLAGVVTGELFF
TRBV12-3/TRBV12-4	NA	many	TRBJ1-1	TGTGCCAGCAGTTTAAGAAGAGAGAACACTGAAGCTTTCTTT	CASSLRRENTEAFF
TRBV12-3/TRBV12-4	NA	many	TRBJ1-1	TGTGCCAGCAGTTTACGCGGGGGAGGGATGAACACTGAAGCTTTCTTT	CASSLRGGGMNTEAFF
TRBV11-2	NA	many	TRBJ1-1	TGTGCCAGCAGCTTGGTCCGGCGGAACACTGAAGCTTTCTTT	CASSLVRRNTEAFF
TRBV19	NA	many	TRBJ2-7	TGTGCCAGTAGATCGCGAGCGGAGCATTACGAGCAGTACTTC	CASRSRAEHYEQYF
TRBV19	NA	few	TRBJ1-5	TGTGCCAGTAGTATTTCCAGGGGTAATCAGCCCCAGCATTTT	CASSISRGNQPQHF
TRBV28	TRBD2	many	TRBJ2-7	TGTGCCAGCAGCTCTAGCGGGAAAGGACCCGAGCAGTACTTC	CASSSSGKGPEQYF